One sample yielded the 12 T cell receptor beta chains listed below, sequenced in a study of regulatory T cells in long-lasting Graves disease. As to time point: persistent/refractory GD, antithyroid drugs over 5 years with positive TRAb. Generation of the TCR library employed RNA extracted from PBMCs. Investigators prepared the TCR beta libraries by applying iRepertoire HTBI primers and Arm-PCR of CDR3 regions. One entry per CDR3 protein, called by TCRdb with MiXCR from the multiplex PCR reads. Among about 660,000 distinct CDR3 sequences listed, 30% were seen once. The source material was peripheral blood mononuclear cells (PBMCs), sampled when the disease was refractory, from a patient treated with antithyroid drugs. The receptors were sampled from a female donor with Graves disease.

This chain uses TRBV11-2 with TRBJ2-3; TRBD1 or TRBD2 may be the D gene (5 bases each). The CDR3 loop spans 19 amino acids. Trimming pared 2 bases from V and 3 bases from J, leaving 24 bases between. CDR1 SGHAT and CDR2 FQNNGV come from the germline V gene. The CDR3 is CASSLRPRGGLSKTDTQYF. In DNA, the CDR3 is TGTGCCAGCAGCTTAAGGCCCCGGGGCGGCTTATCCAAAACAGATACGCAGTATTTT. The full variable domain, with the rest looked up from reference TRBV11-2 and TRBJ2-3, is EAGVAQSPRYKIIEKRQSVAFWCNPISGHATLYWYQQILGQGPKLLIQFQNNGVVDDSQLPKDRFSAERLKGVDSTLKIQPAKLEDSAVYLCASSLRPRGGLSKTDTQYFGPGTRLTVL.

In its sample, this clonotype was seen many times. The rearrangement uses TRBV12-3 or TRBV12-4 and TRBJ2-2; D is uncertain. The CDR3 is 14 residues long. V was pared by 3 bases and J by 4 bases, with 9 bases between. CDR3 protein: CASSLNGPTGELFF. The CDR3 DNA follows: TGTGCCAGCAGTTTGAACGGCCCCACCGGGGAGCTGTTTTTT.

This clonotype was detected ten times or more. The chain uses TRBV12-3 or TRBV12-4 and TRBJ1-5, with 10 bases aligning to TRBD1. The CDR3 loop spans 14 amino acids. The V gene end was trimmed by 6 bases and the J gene end by 8 bases; junction bases not matched to a gene: 7. In DNA form, the CDR3 reads TGTGCCAGCAGACTGGGACAGGGGAGGGAGCCCCAGCATTTT. Translation: CASRLGQGREPQHF.

CDR3 in amino acids: CASSDPLRGRSYEQYF. In DNA, the CDR3 is TGTGCCAGCAGCGACCCTTTAAGGGGGAGGTCCTACGAGCAGTACTTC. The rearrangement joins TRBV5-6 to TRBJ2-7; the D call may be TRBD1 or TRBD2 (6 bases each). Between the trimmed V and J ends, which lost 4 bases and 1 base, there was a span of 18 bases. The CDR3 length is 16 residues. In germline, CDR1 is SGHDT, CDR2 YYEEEE.

This clonotype was detected only a few times. The gene calls are TRBV3-1 and TRBJ1-2, with a tentative D call TRBD1 (5 bases). The germline CDR1 and CDR2 sequences are LGHDT and YNNKEL (reference sequence). V lost 3 bases and J lost 6, with 17 bases in between. This CDR3 spans 15 amino acids. For the CDR3, the DNA is TGTGCCAGCAGCCATTTAAGCGGGGCAGCCGATGGCTACACCTTC. Protein: CASSHLSGAADGYTF.

Concerning this clonotype itself: One junction end does not reproduce the germline sequence, and a read error may be involved. The chain is built from TRBV6-5 and TRBJ1-1; TRBD1 might be the D (6 bases). The CDR3 spans 16 residues. CDR1 MNHEY and CDR2 SVGAGI come from the germline V gene. CDR3 protein: CASSYLGAGLDTEVFF. The CDR3 DNA sequence: TGTGCCAGCAGTTACTTGGGGGCGGGTTTGGACACTGAAGTTTTCTTT.

The genes are TRBV19 and TRBJ1-1, with D possibly matching TRBD1 (5 bases). The CDR3 consists of 14 residues. Trimming shortened V by 1 base and J by 3 bases, and 9 bases separated the two germline ends. Germline CDR1 and CDR2: LNHDA and SQIVND (reference sequence). The CDR3 is CASSIAGGDTEAFF. As DNA, the CDR3 is TGTGCCAGTAGTATAGCGGGAGGGGACACTGAAGCTTTCTTT. Together with reference TRBV19 and TRBJ1-1, the CDR3 gives the full variable domain: DGGITQSPKYLFRKEGQNVTLSCEQNLNHDAMYWYRQDPGQGLRLIYYSQIVNDFQKGDIAEGYSVSREKKESFPLTVTSAQKNPTAFYLCASSIAGGDTEAFFGQGTRLTVV.

This clonotype was seen a handful of times. This rearrangement joins TRBV20-1 to TRBJ1-2, with no clear D. The V and J ends lost 3 bases and 3 bases respectively, with 17 bases between them. This CDR3 spans 15 amino acids. Germline-derived CDR1 and CDR2 are DFQATT and SNEGSKA (reference sequence). The CDR3 is CSARGTAHSDYGYTF. CDR3 DNA sequence: TGCAGTGCTAGGGGAACGGCGCACTCGGACTATGGCTACACCTTC.

The chain carries TRBV15 and TRBJ1-2; D is unresolved. CDR3 length: 16 residues. V lost 0 bases to trimming and J lost 4 bases, with 15 bases between them. CDR1 and CDR2 from the germline V gene are LNHNV and YYDKDF (reference sequence). The CDR3 loop reads CATSRERRVLGYGYTF. Here the CDR3 DNA reads TGTGCCACCAGCAGAGAGAGACGGGTCCTCGGCTATGGCTACACCTTC.

This clonotype was seen repeatedly, ten times or more. This chain links TRBV27 with TRBJ2-7; 7 bases line up with TRBD1. The CDR3 runs 13 residues. Looked up from germline, CDR1 is MNHEY and CDR2 is SMNVEV (reference sequence). Trimming at V came to 10 bases and at J to 3 bases, leaving 9 bases not matched to a gene. CDR3 nucleotides: TGTGCCACCTCGGACACAGGGGACTACGAGCAGTACTTC. Translation: CATSDTGDYEQYF.

A remark on this clonotype: Its ends do not fully match the called genes, so a read error is possible. This rearrangement joins TRBV30 to TRBJ1-4; D perhaps matches TRBD1 (6 bases). CDR1 is GTSNPN and CDR2 is SVGIG in the germline V gene (reference sequence). This CDR3 has 15 residues. CDR3 in amino acids: CAWSVDQGMNEKLLF. CDR3 bases: TGTGCCTGGAGTGTAGATCAGGGGATGAACGAAAAACTGCTTTTT.

The chain employs TRBV27 and TRBJ2-1; 8 bases map to TRBD1. Germline assignment: CDR1 MNHEY and CDR2 SMNVEV (reference sequence). J gave up 3 bases and V 2 bases, and 12 bases lay outside the gene matches. The CDR3 runs 18 residues. The CDR3 protein is CASSLMVRQGANYNEQFF. DNA for the CDR3: TGTGCCAGCAGTTTAATGGTTCGGCAGGGGGCGAACTACAATGAGCAGTTCTTC.